At least ten counts were recorded for the clone carrying this T cell receptor beta chain. Its antigen is not identified. The record originates from a study of CD8 T cells in ankylosing spondylitis. Germline V gives CDR1 MNHEY, CDR2 SVGAGI. The J segment lost 9 bases and the V segment lost 2 bases, leaving 16 bases of the junction unmatched. The CDR3 is made up of 18 amino acids. Study findings and constraints: Seemingly characteristic of ankylosing spondylitis blood was a TCR beta motif consisting of fewer than 10 highly homologous variants.

TCRdb independently ran MiXCR on the 5' RACE reads; one entry per CDR3 protein. This sample has roughly 130,000 distinct CDR3 sequences, with roughly 9% found just once. Sequenced input: blood, either unsorted or a sorted T cell fraction (not recorded which). The chain has TRBV6-5 and TRBJ2-1, with 10 nucleotides matching TRBD2. This clonotype was sampled from a male donor with ankylosing spondylitis or in good health (not recorded which). The CDR3 DNA follows: TGTGCCAGCAGTTACCACGGGATAGGAGCGGGAGGGCCGACTGAGCAGTTCTTC. Translated: CASSYHGIGAGGPTEQFF.